This T cell receptor beta chain stems from a study of T cell changes during pregnancy in multiple sclerosis. This CDR3 comprises 18 residues. After removal of 0 bases from V and 0 bases from J, the junction contained 5 bases not matched to a gene. CDR1 and CDR2 from the germline V gene are LNHNV and YYDKDF (reference sequence). This table comes from immunoSEQ multiplex PCR, and its TCRdb copy is limited to in-frame clones, with some not included. The sample records 95,000 to 110,000 clones, 85% to 95% being singletons. The rearrangement joins TRBV15 to TRBJ2-5, with 12 positions matching TRBD2. This receptor was taken from a female donor in good health, enrolled as a control in a pregnancy study. The starting material was peripheral blood, obtained in the third trimester of pregnancy. The CDR3 DNA reads as TGTGCCACCAGCAGAGATGGACTAGCGGGGACAAACCAAGAGACCCAGTACTTC. It specifies CATSRDGLAGTNQETQYF.